This T cell receptor beta chain was documented in a study of T-cell reconstitution after alpha-beta-depleted transplantation in children. Remarks on this clonotype: Its antigen is not known.

The study's findings and limits: Some patients owed their high day-60 TCRbeta diversity to surviving recipient T cells and thymic progenitors. Several hundred rapidly expanded clones from non-depleted graft cells reportedly supplied alpha-beta T cells about two months post-transplant. One year post-transplant, T-cell counts and diversity were largely derived from T cells produced anew.

Preparation of the TCRbeta library involved a method that used unique molecular identifiers. Via MiXCR, TCRdb re-called the PCR reads, giving one row per CDR3 protein. The table has about 870,000 distinct CDR3 sequences, around 15% seen once. Here the sequenced sample was PBMCs, mostly from graft donor cells, taken 360 days after TCRalphabeta/CD19-depleted stem cell transplant. The origin of this receptor is a male patient aged 10 to 17 who had a stem cell transplant for acute lymphoblastic leukemia, so the T cells may come from the graft donor.

CDR3: CASSHRGSGANVLTF. CDR3 nucleotide sequence: TGTGCCAGCAGCCACAGAGGGTCTGGGGCCAACGTCCTGACTTTC. The chain is built from TRBV6-1 and TRBJ2-6, with a tentative D call TRBD2 (5 bases). The germline V and J ends were trimmed by 6 bases and 1 base, with 10 bases remaining between them. The CDR3 sequence is 15 residues long. Germline V gives CDR1 MNHNS, CDR2 SASEGT.